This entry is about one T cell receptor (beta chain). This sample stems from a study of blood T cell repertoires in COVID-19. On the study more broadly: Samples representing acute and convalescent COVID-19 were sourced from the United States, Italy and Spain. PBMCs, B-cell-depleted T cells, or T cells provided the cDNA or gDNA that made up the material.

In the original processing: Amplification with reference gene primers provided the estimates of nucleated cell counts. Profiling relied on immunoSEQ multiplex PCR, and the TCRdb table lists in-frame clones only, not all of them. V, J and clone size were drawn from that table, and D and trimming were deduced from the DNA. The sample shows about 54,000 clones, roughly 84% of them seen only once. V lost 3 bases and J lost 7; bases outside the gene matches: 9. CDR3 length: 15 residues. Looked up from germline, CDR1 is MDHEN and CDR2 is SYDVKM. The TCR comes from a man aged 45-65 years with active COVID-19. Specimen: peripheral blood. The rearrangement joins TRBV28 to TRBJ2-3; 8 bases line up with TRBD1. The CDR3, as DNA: TGTGCCAGCAGTTTCGAACCCGACAGGGGAAATACGCAGTATTTT. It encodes CASSFEPDRGNTQYF.